This T cell receptor (beta chain) is from a study of cytomegalovirus exposure and HLA in healthy donors. General study points: Reported performance of the classifier showed diagnosis of cytomegalovirus status with high specificity and sensitivity. Some public TCRs appeared in many individuals, while most sequences were rare.

Trimming removed 4 bases at V and 1 base at J, with 20 bases between. The CDR3 is 17 residues long. CDR1 and CDR2 (germline): MNHEY, SMNVEV (reference sequence). Data came from immunoSEQ multiplex PCR; TCRdb stores just in-frame clones and leaves some out. The sample holds tens of thousands of clones, around 94% seen once. With respect to this clone: The antigen is not known.

What was sequenced was PBMCs. The V call is TRBV27, the J call TRBJ2-7, with D possibly TRBD2 on 7 matching bases. The receptor's source is a woman aged 18-29 years in good health and CMV-seropositive. As DNA, the CDR3 is TGTGCCAGCAGTTCAGGGGCCGGGCGGGACTATTCCTACGAGCAGTACTTC. Translated, it gives CASSSGAGRDYSYEQYF.